The 6 T cell receptor beta chains below come from one sample, sequenced in a study of shared clonotypes between healthy human individuals. Libraries were prepared by immunoSEQ multiplex PCR; TCRdb keeps only in-frame clonotypes and omits some of them. The table includes about 380,000 clones, around 96% detected once. Sequenced input: memory CD8+ T cells sorted from blood. Documented subset: CD45RO+ cells pooled with CCR7-negative TemRA cells. These receptors were taken from a man aged 25 to 45 in good health.

The V gene is TRBV5-1, the J gene TRBJ2-1; 9 nucleotides agree with TRBD2. This CDR3 spans 16 amino acids. J lost 0 bases, V lost 3 bases, and 4 bases had no gene match. Germline lookup yields CDR1 SGHRS and CDR2 YFSETQ. Here the CDR3 reads CASSSASGNSYNEQFF. Written as DNA, the CDR3 is TGCGCCAGCAGCTCCGCTAGCGGGAACTCCTACAATGAGCAGTTCTTC.

Worth noting for this clone: The identical CDR3 is also encoded by other nucleotide sequences in the sample. The chain recombines TRBV5-1 with TRBJ2-5; TRBD2 might be the D (5 bases). Germline values: CDR1 SGHRS, CDR2 YFSETQ. The V end lost 2 bases, the J end lost 2 bases, and 7 bases lay between the germline ends. The CDR3 runs to 13 residues. The CDR3 DNA reads TGCGCCAGCAGCTTAGGGAGACAAGAGACCCAGTACTTC. Amino acids: CASSLGRQETQYF. Together with reference TRBV5-1 and TRBJ2-5, the CDR3 gives the full variable domain: KAGVTQTPRYLIKTRGQQVTLSCSPISGHRSVSWYQQTPGQGLQFLFEYFSETQRNKGNFPGRFSGRQFSNSRSEMNVSTLELGDSALYLCASSLGRQETQYFGPGTRLLVL.

The chain has TRBV5-1 and TRBJ2-5; a possible D gene is TRBD1 (6 bases). The CDR3 contains 18 residues. Germline assignment: CDR1 SGHRS and CDR2 YFSETQ. V lost 2 bases and J 1 base, leaving 21 bases between the germline ends. CDR3 residues: CASSFRGLWDTIQETQYF. CDR3 DNA sequence: TGCGCCAGCAGCTTTAGGGGGTTGTGGGACACAATCCAAGAGACCCAGTACTTC.

V and J are TRBV23-1 and TRBJ2-2; the match to TRBD1 covers 7 bases. TRBV23-1 is known as an ORF, though its function is uncertain. With 0 bases clipped from V and 6 bases from J, the junction kept 1 base outside the gene matches. The CDR3 is 14 amino acids. CDR3 amino acids: CASSQSTGAGELFF. CDR3 nucleotides: TGCGCCAGCAGTCAATCAACAGGGGCCGGGGAGCTGTTTTTT.

The chain recombines TRBV2 with TRBJ1-5; D gene uncertain. The V gene's germline CDR1 is SNHLY and CDR2 FYNNEI. Between the trimmed V and J ends, which lost 3 bases and 4 bases, there was a span of 10 bases. The CDR3 spans 14 residues. As DNA, the CDR3 is TGTGCCAGCAGTGACGGCCCAGGTAATCAGCCCCAGCATTTT. This translates into CASSDGPGNQPQHF.

The CDR3 spells CAWKGLVNEQFF. The CDR3 DNA is TGTGCCTGGAAAGGTCTAGTTAATGAGCAGTTCTTC. This chain uses TRBV30 with TRBJ2-1; D gene unclear. V was trimmed by 4 bases and J by 7 bases, leaving 11 bases between them. Per the germline V gene, CDR1 is GTSNPN and CDR2 is SVGIG (reference sequence). The CDR3 length is 12 residues.